This T cell receptor (beta chain) emerged from a study of T cells after yellow fever vaccination. On the study more broadly: Fractions with few cells were prepared using SMART-Seq v4 Ultra Low Input. Study-level results: Sorted repertoires could include abundant contaminating clonotypes from bulk cells.

This CDR3 contains 19 residues. V lost 0 bases and J lost 1, with 16 bases in between. The germline gives CDR1 MGHRA, CDR2 YSYEKL. A single record per CDR3 protein comes from TCRdb applying MiXCR to the 5' RACE reads. Here the sample spans 300,000 to 450,000 distinct CDR3 sequences, roughly 8% being singletons. This clonotype was seen more than once but under ten times. The antigen is undetermined. The chain uses TRBV4-1 and TRBJ1-6; no reliable D call. The source material was PBMCs, sampled roughly 46 days after the first yellow fever vaccination. This receptor was obtained from a man aged 18 to 30 who received the YFV17D yellow fever vaccine. The CDR3 spells CASSQDTASWESYNSPLHF. The DNA of the CDR3 is TGCGCCAGCAGCCAAGATACGGCCTCCTGGGAGTCCTATAATTCACCCCTCCACTTT.